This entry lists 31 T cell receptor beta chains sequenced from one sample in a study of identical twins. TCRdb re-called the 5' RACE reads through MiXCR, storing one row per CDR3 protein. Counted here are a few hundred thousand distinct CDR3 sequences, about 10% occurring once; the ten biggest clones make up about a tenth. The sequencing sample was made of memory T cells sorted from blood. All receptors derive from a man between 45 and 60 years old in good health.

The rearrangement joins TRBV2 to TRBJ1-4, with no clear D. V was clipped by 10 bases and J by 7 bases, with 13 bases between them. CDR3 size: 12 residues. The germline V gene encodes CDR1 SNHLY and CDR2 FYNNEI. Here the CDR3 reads CATRGIGEKLFF. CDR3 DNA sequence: TGTGCCACCCGCGGGATAGGTGAAAAACTGTTTTTT. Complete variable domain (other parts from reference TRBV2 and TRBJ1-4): EPEVTQTPSHQVTQMGQEVILRCVPISNHLYFYWYRQILGQKVEFLVSFYNNEISEKSEIFDDQFSVERPDGSNFTLKIRSTKLEDSAMYFCATRGIGEKLFFGSGTQLSVL.

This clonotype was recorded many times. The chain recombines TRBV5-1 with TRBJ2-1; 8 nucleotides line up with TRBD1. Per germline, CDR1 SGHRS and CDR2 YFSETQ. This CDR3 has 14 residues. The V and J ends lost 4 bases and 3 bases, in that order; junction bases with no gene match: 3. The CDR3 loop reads CASSRQGRYNEQFF. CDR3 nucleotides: TGCGCCAGCAGCCGACAGGGGCGCTACAATGAGCAGTTCTTC.

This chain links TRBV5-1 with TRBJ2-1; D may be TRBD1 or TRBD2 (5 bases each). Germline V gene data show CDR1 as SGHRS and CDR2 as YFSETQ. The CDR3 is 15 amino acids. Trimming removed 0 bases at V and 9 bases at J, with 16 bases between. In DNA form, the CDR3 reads TGCGCCAGCAGCTTGGAGGCAGGGAAGGGGAGTGAGCAGTTCTTC. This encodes CASSLEAGKGSEQFF.

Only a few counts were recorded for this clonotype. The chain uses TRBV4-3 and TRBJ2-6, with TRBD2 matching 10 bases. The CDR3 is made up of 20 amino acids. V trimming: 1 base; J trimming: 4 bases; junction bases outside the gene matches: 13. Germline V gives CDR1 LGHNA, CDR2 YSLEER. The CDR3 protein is CASSQVASLAGAPGANVLTF. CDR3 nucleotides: TGCGCCAGCAGCCAAGTGGCTAGTCTAGCGGGAGCTCCCGGGGCCAACGTCCTGACTTTC.

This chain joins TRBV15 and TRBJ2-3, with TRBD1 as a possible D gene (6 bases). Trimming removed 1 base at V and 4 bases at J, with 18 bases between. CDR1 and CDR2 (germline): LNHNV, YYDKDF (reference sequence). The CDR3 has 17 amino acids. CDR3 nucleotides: TGTGCCACCAGCAGAGTTGGGGCAGGGGATCGTCCAGATACGCAGTATTTT. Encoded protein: CATSRVGAGDRPDTQYF. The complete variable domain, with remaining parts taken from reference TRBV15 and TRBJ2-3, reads DAMVIQNPRYQVTQFGKPVTLSCSQTLNHNVMYWYQQKSSQAPKLLFHYYDKDFNNEADTPDNFQSRRPNTSFCFLDIRSPGLGDTAMYLCATSRVGAGDRPDTQYFGPGTRLTVL.

DNA of the CDR3: TGCAGCGGGGTGGACAGGGGGATGAACACTGAAGCTTTCTTT. Amino acids: CSGVDRGMNTEAFF. The chain links TRBV29-1 to TRBJ1-1; 10 bases map to TRBD1. The CDR3 is 14 residues long. CDR1 is SQVTM and CDR2 is ANQGSEA in the germline V gene. Trimming removed 7 bases from V and 0 bases from J; junction bases left unmatched: 5.

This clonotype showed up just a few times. The DNA for the CDR3 is TGTGCCAGTAGTATAGACAGGAGGTACTTTCACACTGAAGCTTTCTTT. This codes for CASSIDRRYFHTEAFF. This chain connects TRBV19 to TRBJ1-1; D gene uncertain. CDR3 length: 16 amino acids. Germline lookup yields CDR1 LNHDA and CDR2 SQIVND (reference sequence). Trimming pared 0 bases from V and 3 bases from J, leaving 14 bases between.

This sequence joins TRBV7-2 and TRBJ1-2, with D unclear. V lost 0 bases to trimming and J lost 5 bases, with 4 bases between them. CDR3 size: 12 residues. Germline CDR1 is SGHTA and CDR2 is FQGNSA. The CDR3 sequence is CASSLAGYGYTF. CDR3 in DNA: TGTGCCAGCAGCTTAGCCGGGTATGGCTACACCTTC.

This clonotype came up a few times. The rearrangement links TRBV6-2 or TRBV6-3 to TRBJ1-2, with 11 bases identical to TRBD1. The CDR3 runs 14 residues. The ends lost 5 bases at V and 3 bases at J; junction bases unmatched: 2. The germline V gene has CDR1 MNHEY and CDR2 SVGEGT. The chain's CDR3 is CASSRTGGDYGYTF. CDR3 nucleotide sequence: TGTGCCAGCAGTCGGACAGGGGGCGACTATGGCTACACCTTC.

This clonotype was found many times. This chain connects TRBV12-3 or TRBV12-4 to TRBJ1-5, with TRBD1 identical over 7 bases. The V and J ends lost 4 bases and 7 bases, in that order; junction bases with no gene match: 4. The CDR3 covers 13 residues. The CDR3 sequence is CASSSGQNQPQHF. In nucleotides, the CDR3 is TGTGCCAGCAGTTCGGGACAGAACCAGCCCCAGCATTTT.

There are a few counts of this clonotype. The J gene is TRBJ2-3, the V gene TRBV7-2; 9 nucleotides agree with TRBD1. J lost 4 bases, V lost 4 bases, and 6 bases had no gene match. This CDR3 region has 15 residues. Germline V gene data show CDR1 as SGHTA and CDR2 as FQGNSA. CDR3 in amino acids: CASSSRDRVPDTQYF. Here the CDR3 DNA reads TGTGCCAGCAGCTCCCGGGACAGGGTCCCAGATACGCAGTATTTT.

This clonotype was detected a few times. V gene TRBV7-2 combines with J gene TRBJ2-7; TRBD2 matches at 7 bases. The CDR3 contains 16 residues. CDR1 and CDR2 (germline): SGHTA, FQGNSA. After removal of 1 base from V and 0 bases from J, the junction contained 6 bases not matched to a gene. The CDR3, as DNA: TGTGCCAGCAGCTTAGGCGGGGGTTGGGGCTCCTACGAGCAGTACTTC. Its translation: CASSLGGGWGSYEQYF.

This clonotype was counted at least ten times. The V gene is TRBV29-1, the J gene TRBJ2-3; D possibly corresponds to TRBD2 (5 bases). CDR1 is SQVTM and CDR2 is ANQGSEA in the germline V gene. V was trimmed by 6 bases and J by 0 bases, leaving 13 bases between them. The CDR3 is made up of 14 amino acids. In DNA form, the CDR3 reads TGCAGCGTGAGGGCGCGTAGTAGCACAGATACGCAGTATTTT. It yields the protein CSVRARSSTDTQYF.

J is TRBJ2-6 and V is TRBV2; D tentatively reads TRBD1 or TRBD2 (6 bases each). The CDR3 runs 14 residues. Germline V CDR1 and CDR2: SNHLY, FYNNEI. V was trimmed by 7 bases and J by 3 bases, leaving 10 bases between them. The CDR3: CASIKGGGANVLTF. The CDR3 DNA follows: TGTGCCAGCATCAAGGGGGGTGGGGCCAACGTCCTGACTTTC.

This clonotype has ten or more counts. The CDR3 coding sequence is TGTGCCAGCAGTTTAGTTCCGGGGGAGCAGTACTTC. It specifies CASSLVPGEQYF. The chain combines TRBV12-3 or TRBV12-4 with TRBJ2-7; possible D gene TRBD2, 5 bases. The CDR3 totals 12 residues. Trimming took 1 base from V and 7 from J, leaving 8 bases between them.

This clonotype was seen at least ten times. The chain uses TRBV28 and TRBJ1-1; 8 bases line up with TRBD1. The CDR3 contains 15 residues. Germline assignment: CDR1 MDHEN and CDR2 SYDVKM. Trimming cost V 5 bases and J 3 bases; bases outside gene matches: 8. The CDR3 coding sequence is TGTGCCAGCAGTCCAGGGGGCGCGGGGGACACTGAAGCTTTCTTT. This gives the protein CASSPGGAGDTEAFF.

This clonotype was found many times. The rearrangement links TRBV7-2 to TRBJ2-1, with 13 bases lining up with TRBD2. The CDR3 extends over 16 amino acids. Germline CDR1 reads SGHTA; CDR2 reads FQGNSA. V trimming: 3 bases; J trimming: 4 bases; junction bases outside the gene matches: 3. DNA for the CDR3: TGTGCCAGCAGCTTCGAGGGACTAGCGGGATACAATGAGCAGTTCTTC. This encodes CASSFEGLAGYNEQFF.

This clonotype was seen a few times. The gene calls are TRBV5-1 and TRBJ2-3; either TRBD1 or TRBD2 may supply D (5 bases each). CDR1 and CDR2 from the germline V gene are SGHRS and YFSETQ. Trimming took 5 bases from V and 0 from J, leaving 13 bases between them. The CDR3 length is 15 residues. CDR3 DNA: TGCGCCAGCAGTCGTGGGGACCCGAGCACAGATACGCAGTATTTT. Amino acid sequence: CASSRGDPSTDTQYF.

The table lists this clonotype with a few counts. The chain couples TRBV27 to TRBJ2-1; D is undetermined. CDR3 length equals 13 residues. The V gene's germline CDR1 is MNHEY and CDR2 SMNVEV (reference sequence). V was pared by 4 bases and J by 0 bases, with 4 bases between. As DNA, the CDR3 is TGTGCCAGCAGTTCGTACTCCTACAATGAGCAGTTCTTC. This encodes CASSSYSYNEQFF.

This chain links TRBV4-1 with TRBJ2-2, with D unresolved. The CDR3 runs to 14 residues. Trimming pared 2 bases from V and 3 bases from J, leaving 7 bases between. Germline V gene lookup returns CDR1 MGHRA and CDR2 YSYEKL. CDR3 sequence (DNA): TGCGCCAGCAGCCAACTATCAGACACCGGGGAGCTGTTTTTT. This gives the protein CASSQLSDTGELFF.

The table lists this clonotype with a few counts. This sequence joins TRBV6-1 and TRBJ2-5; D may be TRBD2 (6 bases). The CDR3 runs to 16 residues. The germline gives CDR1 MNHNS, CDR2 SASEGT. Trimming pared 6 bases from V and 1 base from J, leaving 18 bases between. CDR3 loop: CASRSLTRGSQETQYF. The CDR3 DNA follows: TGTGCCAGCAGGTCGCTTACCCGGGGGTCCCAAGAGACCCAGTACTTC.

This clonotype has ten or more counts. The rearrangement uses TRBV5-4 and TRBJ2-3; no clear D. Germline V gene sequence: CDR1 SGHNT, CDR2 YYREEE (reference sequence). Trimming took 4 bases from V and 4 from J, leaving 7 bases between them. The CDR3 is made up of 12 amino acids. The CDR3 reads CASSGFSDTQYF. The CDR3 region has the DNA TGTGCCAGCAGCGGATTTTCAGATACGCAGTATTTT.

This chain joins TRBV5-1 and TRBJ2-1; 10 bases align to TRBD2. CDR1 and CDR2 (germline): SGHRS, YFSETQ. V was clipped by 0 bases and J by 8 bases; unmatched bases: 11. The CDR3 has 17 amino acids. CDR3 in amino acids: CASSLAFSGGAGDEQFF. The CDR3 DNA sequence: TGCGCCAGCAGCTTGGCCTTCAGCGGGGGGGCCGGCGATGAGCAGTTCTTC.

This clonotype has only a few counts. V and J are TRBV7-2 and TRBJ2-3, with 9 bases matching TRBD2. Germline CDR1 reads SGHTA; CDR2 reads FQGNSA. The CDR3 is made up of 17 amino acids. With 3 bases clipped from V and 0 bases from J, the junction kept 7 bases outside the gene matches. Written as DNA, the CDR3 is TGTGCCAGCAGCTTGTCCGCTAGCGGGGTTAGCACAGATACGCAGTATTTT. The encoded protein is CASSLSASGVSTDTQYF.

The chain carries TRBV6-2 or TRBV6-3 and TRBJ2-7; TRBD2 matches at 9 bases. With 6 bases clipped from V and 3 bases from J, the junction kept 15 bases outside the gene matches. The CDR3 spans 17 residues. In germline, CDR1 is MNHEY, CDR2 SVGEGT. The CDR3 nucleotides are TGTGCCAGCAGCCGCATCAGATCCGGACTAGCGAACTACGAGCAGTACTTC. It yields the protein CASSRIRSGLANYEQYF.

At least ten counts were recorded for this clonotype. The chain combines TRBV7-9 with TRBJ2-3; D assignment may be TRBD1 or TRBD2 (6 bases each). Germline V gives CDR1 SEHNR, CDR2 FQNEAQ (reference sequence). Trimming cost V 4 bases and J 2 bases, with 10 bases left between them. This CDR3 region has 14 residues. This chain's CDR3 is CASSWTGATDTQYF. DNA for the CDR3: TGTGCCAGCAGCTGGACGGGGGCCACAGATACGCAGTATTTT.

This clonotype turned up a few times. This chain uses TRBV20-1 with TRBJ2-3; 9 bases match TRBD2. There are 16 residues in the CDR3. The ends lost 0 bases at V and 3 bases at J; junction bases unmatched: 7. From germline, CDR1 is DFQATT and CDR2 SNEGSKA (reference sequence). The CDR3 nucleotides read TGCAGTGCTAGAGATCGGTCGGCGGGGGGGACAGATACGCAGTATTTT. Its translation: CSARDRSAGGTDTQYF.

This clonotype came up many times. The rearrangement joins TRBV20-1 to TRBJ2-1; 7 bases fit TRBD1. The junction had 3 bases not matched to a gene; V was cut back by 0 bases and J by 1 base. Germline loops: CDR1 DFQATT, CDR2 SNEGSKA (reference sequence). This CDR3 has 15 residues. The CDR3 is CSAREVTGSYNEQFF. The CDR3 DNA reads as TGCAGTGCTAGAGAGGTGACAGGGTCCTACAATGAGCAGTTCTTC.

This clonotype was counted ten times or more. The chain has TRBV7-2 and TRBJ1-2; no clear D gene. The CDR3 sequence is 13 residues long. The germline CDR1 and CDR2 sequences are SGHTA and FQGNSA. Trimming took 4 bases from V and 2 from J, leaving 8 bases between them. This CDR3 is CASSSALNYGYTF. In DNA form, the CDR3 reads TGTGCCAGCAGCTCCGCATTGAACTATGGCTACACCTTC.

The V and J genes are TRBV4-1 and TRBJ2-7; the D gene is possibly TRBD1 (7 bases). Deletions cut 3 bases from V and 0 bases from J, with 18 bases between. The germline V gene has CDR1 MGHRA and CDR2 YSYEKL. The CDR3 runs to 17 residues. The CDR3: CASSQTGTSGSSYEQYF. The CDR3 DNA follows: TGCGCCAGCAGCCAGACAGGGACTTCTGGGAGCTCCTACGAGCAGTACTTC.

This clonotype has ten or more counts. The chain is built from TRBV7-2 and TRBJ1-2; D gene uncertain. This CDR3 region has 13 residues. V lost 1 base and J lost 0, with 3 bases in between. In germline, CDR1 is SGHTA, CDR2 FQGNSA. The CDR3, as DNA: TGTGCCAGCAGCTTAGTGGCTAACTATGGCTACACCTTC. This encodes CASSLVANYGYTF.